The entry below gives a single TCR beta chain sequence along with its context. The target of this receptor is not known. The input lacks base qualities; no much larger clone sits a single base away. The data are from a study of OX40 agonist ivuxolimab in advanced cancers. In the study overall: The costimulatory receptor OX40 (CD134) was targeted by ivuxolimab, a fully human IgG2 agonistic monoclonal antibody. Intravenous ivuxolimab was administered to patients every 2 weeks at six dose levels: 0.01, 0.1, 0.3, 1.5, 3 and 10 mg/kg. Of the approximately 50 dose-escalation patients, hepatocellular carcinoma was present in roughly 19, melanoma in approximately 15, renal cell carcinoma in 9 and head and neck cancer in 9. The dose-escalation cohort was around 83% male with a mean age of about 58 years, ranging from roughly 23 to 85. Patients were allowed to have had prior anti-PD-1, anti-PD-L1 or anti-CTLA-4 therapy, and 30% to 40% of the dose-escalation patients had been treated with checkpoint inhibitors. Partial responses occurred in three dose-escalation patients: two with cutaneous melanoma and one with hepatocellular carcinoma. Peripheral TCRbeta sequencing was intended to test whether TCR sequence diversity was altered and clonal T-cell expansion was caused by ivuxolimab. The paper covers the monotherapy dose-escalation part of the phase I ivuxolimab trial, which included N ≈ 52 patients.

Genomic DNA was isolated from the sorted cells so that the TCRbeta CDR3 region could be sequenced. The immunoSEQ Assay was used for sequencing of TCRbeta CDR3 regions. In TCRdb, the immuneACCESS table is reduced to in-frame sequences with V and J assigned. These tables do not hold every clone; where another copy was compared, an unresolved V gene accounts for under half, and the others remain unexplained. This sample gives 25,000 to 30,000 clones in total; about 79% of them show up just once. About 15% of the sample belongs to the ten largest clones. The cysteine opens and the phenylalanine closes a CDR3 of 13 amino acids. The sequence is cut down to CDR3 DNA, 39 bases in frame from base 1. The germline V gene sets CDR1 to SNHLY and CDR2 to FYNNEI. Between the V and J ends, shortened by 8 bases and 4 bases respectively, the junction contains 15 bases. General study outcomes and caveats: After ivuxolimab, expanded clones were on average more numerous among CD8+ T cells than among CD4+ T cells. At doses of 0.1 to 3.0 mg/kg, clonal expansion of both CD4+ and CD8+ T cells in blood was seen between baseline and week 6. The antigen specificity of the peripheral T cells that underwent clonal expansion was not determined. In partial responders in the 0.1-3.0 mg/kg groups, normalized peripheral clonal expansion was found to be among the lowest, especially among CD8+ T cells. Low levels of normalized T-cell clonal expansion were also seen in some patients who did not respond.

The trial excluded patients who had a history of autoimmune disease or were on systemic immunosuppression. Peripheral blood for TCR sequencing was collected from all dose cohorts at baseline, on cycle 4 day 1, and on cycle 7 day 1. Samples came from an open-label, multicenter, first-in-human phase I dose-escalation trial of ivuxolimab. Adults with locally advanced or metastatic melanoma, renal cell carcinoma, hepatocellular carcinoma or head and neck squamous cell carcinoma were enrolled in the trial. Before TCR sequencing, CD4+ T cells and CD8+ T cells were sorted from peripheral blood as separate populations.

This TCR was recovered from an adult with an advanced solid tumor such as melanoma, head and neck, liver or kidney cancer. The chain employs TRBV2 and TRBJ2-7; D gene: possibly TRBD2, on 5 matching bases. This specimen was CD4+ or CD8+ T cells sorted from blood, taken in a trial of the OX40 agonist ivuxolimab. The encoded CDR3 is CASQAGVYYEQYF. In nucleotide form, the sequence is TGTGCCAGCCAAGCCGGGGTCTATTACGAGCAGTACTTC.